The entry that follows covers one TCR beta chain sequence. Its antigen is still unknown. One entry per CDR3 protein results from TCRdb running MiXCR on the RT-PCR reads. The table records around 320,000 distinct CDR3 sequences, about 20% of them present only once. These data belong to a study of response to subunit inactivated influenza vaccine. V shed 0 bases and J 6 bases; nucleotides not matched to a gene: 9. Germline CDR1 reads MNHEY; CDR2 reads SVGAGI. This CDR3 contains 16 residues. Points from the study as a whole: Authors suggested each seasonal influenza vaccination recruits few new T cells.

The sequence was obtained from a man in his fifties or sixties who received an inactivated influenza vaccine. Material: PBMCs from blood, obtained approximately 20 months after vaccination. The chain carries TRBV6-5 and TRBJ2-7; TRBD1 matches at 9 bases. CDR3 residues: CASSYSLPGQGFEQYF. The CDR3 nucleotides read TGTGCCAGCAGTTACTCTTTACCGGGACAGGGATTCGAGCAGTACTTC.